This is a list of T cell receptor beta chains from one sample in a study of T cells in Graves' hyperthyroidism and ophthalmopathy. Using its own MiXCR run on the multiplex PCR reads, TCRdb lists one record per CDR3 protein. In the table there are some 500,000 distinct CDR3 sequences, about an eighth of which are singletons. Sequencing was performed on blood. These receptors were taken from a woman under 30 with Graves' hyperthyroidism. Each CDR3 is given with its conserved first and last residue. Each record gives: J gene, V gene, D gene, CDR3 protein. The D gene is left open where the match is weak.

J: TRBJ1-6
V: TRBV28
D: .
CDR3: CASSLSDSSSSPLHF

J: TRBJ2-1
V: TRBV3-1
D: TRBD2
CDR3: CASSHGTSGLFF

J: TRBJ2-4
V: TRBV30
D: TRBD2
CDR3: CAWSVLGLASFKNIQYF

J: TRBJ1-1
V: TRBV5-1
D: .
CDR3: CASSLGSGALTEAFF

J: TRBJ2-7
V: TRBV24-1
D: TRBD1
CDR3: CATSDPDRAGSYEQYF

J: TRBJ1-5
V: TRBV12-3/TRBV12-4
D: .
CDR3: CASSPGAIEGNQPQHF

J: TRBJ1-3
V: TRBV6-1
D: .
CDR3: CASSLQGVSGNTIYF

J: TRBJ2-1
V: TRBV2
D: .
CDR3: CASRDQYNEQFF

J: TRBJ1-2
V: TRBV25-1
D: TRBD1
CDR3: CASSERDRHYGYTF

J: TRBJ2-1
V: TRBV6-2/TRBV6-3
D: .
CDR3: CASSYSGSLHNEQFF

J: TRBJ1-1
V: TRBV7-6
D: .
CDR3: CASSPERWGPHTEAFF

J: TRBJ1-1
V: TRBV6-5
D: .
CDR3: CASSYLAEAFF

J: TRBJ2-6
V: TRBV5-1
D: TRBD1
CDR3: CASRQQGADWSGANVLTF

J: TRBJ2-5
V: TRBV11-3
D: .
CDR3: CASSLASGFETQYF

J: TRBJ1-1
V: TRBV5-1
D: .
CDR3: CASSFWDNDVSEAFF

J: TRBJ2-5
V: TRBV20-1
D: .
CDR3: CSASGSGQPWETQYF

J: TRBJ1-6
V: TRBV6-1
D: .
CDR3: CASSEAPGAHSPLHF

J: TRBJ1-2
V: TRBV29-1
D: .
CDR3: CSVKPSREGYTF

J: TRBJ2-3
V: TRBV29-1
D: TRBD2
CDR3: CSVLTSGRTDTQYF

J: TRBJ1-2
V: TRBV3-1
D: TRBD1
CDR3: CASSRTGQNYGYTF

J: TRBJ2-5
V: TRBV20-1
D: TRBD2
CDR3: CSARARAGGRGETQYF

J: TRBJ1-6
V: TRBV19
D: .
CDR3: CASSIQARGDSPLHF

J: TRBJ2-5
V: TRBV13
D: TRBD2
CDR3: CASSLGLAGDQETQYF

J: TRBJ1-4
V: TRBV18
D: .
CDR3: CASSPSPGLETNEKLFF

J: TRBJ2-7
V: TRBV24-1
D: .
CDR3: CATPPGFSINYEQYF

J: TRBJ2-1
V: TRBV5-1
D: .
CDR3: CASSLTGFDSSYNEQFF

J: TRBJ1-1
V: TRBV19
D: TRBD1
CDR3: CASSVSGTANTEAFF

J: TRBJ1-2
V: TRBV6-1
D: TRBD1
CDR3: CASSLFTGGKRGYTF

J: TRBJ2-3
V: TRBV7-8
D: TRBD2
CDR3: CASSRRGLASDTQYF

J: TRBJ2-1
V: TRBV2
D: .
CDR3: CASSRHLPYRYNEQFF

J: TRBJ2-5
V: TRBV27
D: .
CDR3: CASSLITGPQETQYF

J: TRBJ2-1
V: TRBV20-1
D: .
CDR3: CSAGVGDNEQFF

J: TRBJ1-2
V: TRBV30
D: .
CDR3: CAWSVSRALSYTF

J: TRBJ2-3
V: TRBV19
D: TRBD2
CDR3: CASSISSGRPDTQYF

J: TRBJ1-2
V: TRBV7-3
D: .
CDR3: CASSPYGGNYGYTF

J: TRBJ1-6
V: TRBV30
D: .
CDR3: CAWSENSPLHF

J: TRBJ2-1
V: TRBV11-2
D: .
CDR3: CASSLRIGSYNEQFF

J: TRBJ2-5
V: TRBV11-2
D: TRBD2
CDR3: CASSPTGLAGGPRKTQYF

J: TRBJ1-2
V: TRBV3-1
D: TRBD1
CDR3: CASSQEAGQGFYGYTF

J: TRBJ2-5
V: TRBV7-9
D: TRBD2
CDR3: CASSRSGRAEETQYF

J: TRBJ2-3
V: TRBV20-1
D: .
CDR3: CSASPGGGGTQYF

J: TRBJ1-5
V: TRBV6-1
D: .
CDR3: CARRRVYSNQPQHF

J: TRBJ2-3
V: TRBV9
D: TRBD2
CDR3: CASSVTTGGPTDTQYF

J: TRBJ1-5
V: TRBV28
D: .
CDR3: CASSFSGYSNQPQHF

J: TRBJ2-1
V: TRBV10-2
D: .
CDR3: CASSGTISNGEQFF

J: TRBJ2-7
V: TRBV20-1
D: .
CDR3: CSGRRGTYEQYF

J: TRBJ1-1
V: TRBV2
D: .
CDR3: CASRGSAEAFF

J: TRBJ2-5
V: TRBV11-3
D: .
CDR3: CASSQRGRGETQYF

J: TRBJ1-1
V: TRBV19
D: .
CDR3: CASSPGNSLLNTEAFF

J: TRBJ2-5
V: TRBV7-2
D: .
CDR3: CASTGGPTYQETQYF

J: TRBJ2-2
V: TRBV20-1
D: .
CDR3: CSALPGSGFAGELFF

J: TRBJ2-3
V: TRBV27
D: TRBD2
CDR3: CASRGLTSGYTDTQYF

J: TRBJ2-1
V: TRBV6-5
D: TRBD2
CDR3: CASSYPLAAYNEQFF

J: TRBJ2-5
V: TRBV11-2
D: .
CDR3: CASSLSTGQETQYF

J: TRBJ2-5
V: TRBV10-2
D: .
CDR3: CASNRGSGETQYF

J: TRBJ2-1
V: TRBV29-1
D: TRBD2
CDR3: CSVDSSGGNEQFF

J: TRBJ2-3
V: TRBV10-2
D: TRBD2
CDR3: CASCQGSSGRYTDTQYF

J: TRBJ2-5
V: TRBV3-1
D: .
CDR3: CASSPGQLIQTQYF

J: TRBJ2-7
V: TRBV19
D: .
CDR3: CASSNLAHEQYF

J: TRBJ1-4
V: TRBV27
D: TRBD1
CDR3: CASSPNRDRVEKLFF